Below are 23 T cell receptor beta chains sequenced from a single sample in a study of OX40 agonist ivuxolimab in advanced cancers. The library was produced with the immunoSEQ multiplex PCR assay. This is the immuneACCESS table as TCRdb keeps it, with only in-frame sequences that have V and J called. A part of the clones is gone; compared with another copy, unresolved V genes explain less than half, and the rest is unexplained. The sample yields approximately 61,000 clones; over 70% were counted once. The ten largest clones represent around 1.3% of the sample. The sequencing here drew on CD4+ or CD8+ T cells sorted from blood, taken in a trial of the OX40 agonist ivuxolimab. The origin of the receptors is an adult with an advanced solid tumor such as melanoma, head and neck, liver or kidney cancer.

CDR3 coding DNA: TGCAGTGCCCCGACCCCCTACGAGCAGTACTTC. It codes for CSAPTPYEQYF. The chain has TRBV20-1 and TRBJ2-7; D is unresolved. The CDR3 runs to 11 residues. V lost 6 bases to trimming and J lost 2 bases, with 8 bases between them. Germline V lookup: CDR1 DFQATT, CDR2 SNEGSKA (reference sequence).

The CDR3 sequence: CASSARENTEAFF. CDR3 nucleotide sequence: TGTGCCAGCTCGGCCAGAGAGAACACTGAAGCTTTCTTT. The chain combines TRBV18 with TRBJ1-1; D unclear. The CDR3 spans 13 residues. Germline V CDR1 and CDR2: KGHSH, LQKENI. The V end lost 6 bases, the J end lost 1 base, and 9 bases lay between the germline ends. Supplemented by reference TRBV18 and TRBJ1-1, the full variable domain reads NAGVMQNPRHLVRRRGQEARLRCSPMKGHSHVYWYRQLPEEGLKFMVYLQKENIIDESGMPKERFSAEFPKEGPSILRIQQVVRGDSAAYFCASSARENTEAFFGQGTRLTVV.

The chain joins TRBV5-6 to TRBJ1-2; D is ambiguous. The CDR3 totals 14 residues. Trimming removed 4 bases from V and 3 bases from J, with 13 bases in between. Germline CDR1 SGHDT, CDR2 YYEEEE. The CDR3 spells CASSPRRNHYGYTF. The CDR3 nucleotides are TGTGCCAGCAGCCCGAGGAGGAATCACTATGGCTACACCTTC.

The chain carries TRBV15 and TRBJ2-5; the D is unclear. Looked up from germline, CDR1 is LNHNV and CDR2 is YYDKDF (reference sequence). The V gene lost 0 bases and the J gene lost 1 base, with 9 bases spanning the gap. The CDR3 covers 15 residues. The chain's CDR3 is CATSRDPPGQETQYF. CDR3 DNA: TGTGCCACCAGCAGAGATCCTCCCGGCCAAGAGACCCAGTACTTC.

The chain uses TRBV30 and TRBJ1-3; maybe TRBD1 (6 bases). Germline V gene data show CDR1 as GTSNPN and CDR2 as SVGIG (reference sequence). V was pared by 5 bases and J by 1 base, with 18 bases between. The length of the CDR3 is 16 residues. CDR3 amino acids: CAWEGGTGDSGNTIYF. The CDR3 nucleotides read TGTGCCTGGGAGGGGGGTACAGGTGATTCTGGAAACACCATATATTTT.

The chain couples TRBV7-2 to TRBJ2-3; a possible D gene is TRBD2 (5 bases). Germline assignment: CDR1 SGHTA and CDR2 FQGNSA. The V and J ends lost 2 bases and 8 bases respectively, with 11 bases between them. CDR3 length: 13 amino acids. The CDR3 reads CASSLPTEGTQYF. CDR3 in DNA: TGTGCCAGCAGCTTACCTACCGAGGGTACGCAGTATTTT.

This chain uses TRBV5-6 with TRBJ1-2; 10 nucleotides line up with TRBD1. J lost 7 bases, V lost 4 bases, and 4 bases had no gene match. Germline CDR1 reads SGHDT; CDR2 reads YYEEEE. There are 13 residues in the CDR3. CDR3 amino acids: CASSLDRGFGYTF. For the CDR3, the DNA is TGTGCCAGCAGCCTGGACAGGGGGTTTGGCTACACCTTC.

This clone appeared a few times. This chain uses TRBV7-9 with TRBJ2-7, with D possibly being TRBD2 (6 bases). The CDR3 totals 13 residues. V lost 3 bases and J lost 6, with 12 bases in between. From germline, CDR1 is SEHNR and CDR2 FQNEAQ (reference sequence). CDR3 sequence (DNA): TGTGCCAGCAGCTTGATGTCCGGGGGCGAGCAGTACTTC. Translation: CASSLMSGGEQYF. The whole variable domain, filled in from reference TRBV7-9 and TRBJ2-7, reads DTGVSQNPRHKITKRGQNVTFRCDPISEHNRLYWYRQTLGQGPEFLTYFQNEAQLEKSRLLSDRFSAERPKGSFSTLEIQRTEQGDSAMYLCASSLMSGGEQYFGPGTRLTVT.

The CDR3 coding sequence is TGTGCCAGCAGTTTGGGCCCACAGGTGGATGAGCAGTTCTTC. Its translation is CASSLGPQVDEQFF. This chain uses TRBV6-6 with TRBJ2-1; the D gene is possibly TRBD1 (5 bases). Germline V gene lookup returns CDR1 MNHNY and CDR2 SVGAGI (reference sequence). This CDR3 has 14 residues. Trimming left V 4 bases short and J 8 bases short, with 15 bases between.

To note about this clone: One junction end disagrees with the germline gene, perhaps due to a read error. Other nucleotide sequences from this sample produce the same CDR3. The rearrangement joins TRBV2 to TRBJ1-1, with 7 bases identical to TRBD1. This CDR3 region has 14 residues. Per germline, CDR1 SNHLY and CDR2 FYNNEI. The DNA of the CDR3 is TGTGCTAGCAGAAGGTGGGACAGCAGCACTGAAGCTTTCTTT. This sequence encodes CASRRWDSSTEAFF.

The DNA of the CDR3 is TGTGCCAGCAGCAGAGATCGACAGGTGGCAGATACGCAGTATTTT. Amino acid sequence: CASSRDRQVADTQYF. The gene calls are TRBV2 and TRBJ2-3; weak D call: TRBD1 (6 bases). The V gene's germline CDR1 is SNHLY and CDR2 FYNNEI. This CDR3 has 15 amino acids. V was shortened by 6 bases and J by 4 bases, with 17 bases between the two germline ends.

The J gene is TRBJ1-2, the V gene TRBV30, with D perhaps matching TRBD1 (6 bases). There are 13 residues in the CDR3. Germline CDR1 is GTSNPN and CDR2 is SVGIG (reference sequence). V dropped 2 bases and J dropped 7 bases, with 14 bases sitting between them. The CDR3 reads CAWSRVGGGGYTF. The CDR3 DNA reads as TGTGCCTGGAGTCGGGTAGGAGGGGGTGGCTACACCTTC.

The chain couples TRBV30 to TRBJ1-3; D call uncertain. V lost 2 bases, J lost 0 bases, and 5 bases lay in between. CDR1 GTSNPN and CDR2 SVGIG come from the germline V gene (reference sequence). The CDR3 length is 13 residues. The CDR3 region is CAWSLGSGNTIYF. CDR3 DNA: TGTGCCTGGAGTTTAGGCTCTGGAAACACCATATATTTT.

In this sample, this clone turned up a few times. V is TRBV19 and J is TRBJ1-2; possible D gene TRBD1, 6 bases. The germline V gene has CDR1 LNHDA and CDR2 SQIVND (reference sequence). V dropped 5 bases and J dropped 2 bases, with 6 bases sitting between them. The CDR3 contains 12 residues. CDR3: CASSDRNYGYTF. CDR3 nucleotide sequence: TGTGCCAGTAGTGACAGGAACTATGGCTACACCTTC.

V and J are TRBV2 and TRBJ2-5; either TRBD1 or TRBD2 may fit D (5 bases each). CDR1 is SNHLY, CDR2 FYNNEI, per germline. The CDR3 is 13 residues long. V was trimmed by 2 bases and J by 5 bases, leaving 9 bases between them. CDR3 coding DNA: TGTGCCAGCAGTGAATGGGGGATGGAGACCCAGTACTTC. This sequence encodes CASSEWGMETQYF.

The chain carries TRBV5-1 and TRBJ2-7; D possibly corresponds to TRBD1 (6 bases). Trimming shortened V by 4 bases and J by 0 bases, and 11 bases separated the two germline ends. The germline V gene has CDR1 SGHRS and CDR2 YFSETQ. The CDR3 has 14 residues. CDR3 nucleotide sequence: TGCGCCAGCAGCACTGGACAGAACTCCTACGAGCAGTACTTC. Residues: CASSTGQNSYEQYF. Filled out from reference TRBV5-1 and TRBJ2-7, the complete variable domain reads KAGVTQTPRYLIKTRGQQVTLSCSPISGHRSVSWYQQTPGQGLQFLFEYFSETQRNKGNFPGRFSGRQFSNSRSEMNVSTLELGDSALYLCASSTGQNSYEQYFGPGTRLTVT.

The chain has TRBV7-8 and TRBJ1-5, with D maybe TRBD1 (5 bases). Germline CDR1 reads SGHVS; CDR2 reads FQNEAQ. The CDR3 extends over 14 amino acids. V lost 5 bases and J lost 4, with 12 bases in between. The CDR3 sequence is CASSPTGGNQPQHF. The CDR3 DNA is TGTGCCAGCAGCCCCACGGGGGGAAATCAGCCCCAGCATTTT.

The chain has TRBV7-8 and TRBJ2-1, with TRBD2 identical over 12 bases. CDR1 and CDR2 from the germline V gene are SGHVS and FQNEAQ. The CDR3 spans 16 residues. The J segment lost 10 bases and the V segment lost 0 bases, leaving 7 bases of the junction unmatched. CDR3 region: CASSLATSGGIWEQFF. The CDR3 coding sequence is TGTGCCAGCAGCTTAGCCACTAGCGGGGGGATCTGGGAGCAGTTCTTC.

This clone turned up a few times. This CDR3 reads CASSPTLAGDEKLFF. The CDR3 nucleotides read TGCGCCAGCAGCCCAACGCTGGCAGGGGATGAAAAACTGTTTTTT. The chain links TRBV4-1 to TRBJ1-4; perhaps TRBD1 as D (6 bases). V lost 4 bases and J lost 6, with 15 bases in between. Germline CDR1 MGHRA, CDR2 YSYEKL. The CDR3 consists of 15 residues.

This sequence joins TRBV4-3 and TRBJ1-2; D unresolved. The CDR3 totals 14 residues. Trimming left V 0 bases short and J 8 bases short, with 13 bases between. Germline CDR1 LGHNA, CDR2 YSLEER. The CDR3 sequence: CASSQDFGDGGYTF. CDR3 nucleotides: TGCGCCAGCAGCCAAGATTTCGGGGATGGGGGCTACACCTTC.

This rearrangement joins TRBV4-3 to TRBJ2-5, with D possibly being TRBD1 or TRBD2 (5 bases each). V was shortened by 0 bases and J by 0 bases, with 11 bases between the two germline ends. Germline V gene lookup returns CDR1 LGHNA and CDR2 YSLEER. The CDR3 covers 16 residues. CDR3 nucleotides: TGCGCCAGCAGCCAAGAAGGGACCATGTACCAAGAGACCCAGTACTTC. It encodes CASSQEGTMYQETQYF.

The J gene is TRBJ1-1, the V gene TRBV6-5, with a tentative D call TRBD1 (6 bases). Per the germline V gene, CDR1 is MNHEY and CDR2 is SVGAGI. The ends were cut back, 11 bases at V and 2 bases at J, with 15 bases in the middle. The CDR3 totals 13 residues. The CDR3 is CAVRDTRNTEAFF. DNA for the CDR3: TGTGCCGTCCGGGACACTAGAAACACTGAAGCTTTCTTT.

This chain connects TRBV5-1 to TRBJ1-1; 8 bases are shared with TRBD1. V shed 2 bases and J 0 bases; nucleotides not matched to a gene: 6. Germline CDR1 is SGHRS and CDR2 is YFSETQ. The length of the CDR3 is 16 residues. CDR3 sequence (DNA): TGCGCCAGCAGCTTAGGACAGGGTATACTGAACACTGAAGCTTTCTTT. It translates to CASSLGQGILNTEAFF.